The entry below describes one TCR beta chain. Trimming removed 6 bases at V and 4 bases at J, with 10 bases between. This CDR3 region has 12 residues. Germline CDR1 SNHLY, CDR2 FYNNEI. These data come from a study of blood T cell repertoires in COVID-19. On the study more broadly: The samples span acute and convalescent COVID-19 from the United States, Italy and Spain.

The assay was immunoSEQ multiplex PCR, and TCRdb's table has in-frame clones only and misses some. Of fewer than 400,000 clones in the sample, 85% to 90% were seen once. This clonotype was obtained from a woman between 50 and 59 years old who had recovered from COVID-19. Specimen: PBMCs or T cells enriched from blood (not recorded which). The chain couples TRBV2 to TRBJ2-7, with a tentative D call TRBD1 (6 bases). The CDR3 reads CASRETGYEQYF. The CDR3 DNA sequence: TGTGCCAGCAGGGAGACAGGATACGAGCAGTACTTC.